These T cell receptor beta chains were read from a single sample in a study of control samples from healthy donors and cancer patients. Profiled with immunoSEQ multiplex PCR; TCRdb holds only in-frame clones, not every one. The sample consists of approximately 49,000 clones, roughly nine tenths of them appearing once. Sequencing used PBMCs. The receptors here all came from a man between 40 and 49 years old with colorectal cancer. CDR3s include the opening cysteine and the closing phenylalanine or tryptophan. A D gene is named only where the DNA matches it firmly. Some rows mark clone size as missing; the rest say once, few, many or name a class of expanded clone.

D gene	V gene	clone size	J gene	CDR3 length	CDR3 DNA	CDR3 protein
-	TRBV30	-	TRBJ1-1	15	TGTGCCTGGAGAGCAGGTGCAGTCGTGAACACTGAAGCTTTCTTT	CAWRAGAVVNTEAFF
TRBD1	TRBV7-2	-	TRBJ2-4	17	TGTGCCAGCAGCTTATTCGGGCAGGGGGCAATGGCGAACATTCAGTACTTC	CASSLFGQGAMANIQYF
TRBD1	TRBV12-5	-	TRBJ1-1	16	TGTGCTAGTGGTCCCGGGACAGGGGTTCTAAACACTGAAGCTTTCTTT	CASGPGTGVLNTEAFF
-	TRBV3-1/TRBV3-2	-	TRBJ1-2	13	TGTGCCAGCAGCCAAGAGGGGGCGCGTGGCTACACCTTC	CASSQEGARGYTF
TRBD2	TRBV6-5	-	TRBJ2-1	16	TGTGCCAGCAGTTTACTAGCGCCCGACTCCTACAATGAGCAGTTCTTC	CASSLLAPDSYNEQFF
TRBD2	TRBV4-3	-	TRBJ2-3	15	TGCGCCAGCAGCCAAGGGCGGGAGGGTGCAGATACGCAGTATTTT	CASSQGREGADTQYF
-	TRBV10-3	-	TRBJ1-6	13	TGTGCCATCAGGGGGAGGGAGGGATCACCCCTCCACTTT	CAIRGREGSPLHF
TRBD2	TRBV4-3	once	TRBJ2-1	16	TGCGCCAGCAGCCAAGAGGGAGCGGGAGGGCCAAATGAGCAGTTCTTC	CASSQEGAGGPNEQFF
-	TRBV6-2/TRBV6-3	few	TRBJ2-7	12	TGTGCCAGCAGTTACTCGATGTACGAGCAGTACTTC	CASSYSMYEQYF
-	TRBV24-1	once	TRBJ1-5	18	TGTGCCACCAGTGATTCTTGGGAGGGGGGCCGAAGCAATCAGCCCCAGCATTTT	CATSDSWEGGRSNQPQHF
TRBD1	TRBV7-9	-	TRBJ1-2	16	TGTGCCAGCAGCTTAGTTCGCACAGGGGTCGACTATGGCTACACCTTC	CASSLVRTGVDYGYTF
TRBD1	TRBV7-2	-	TRBJ2-7	14	TGTGCCAGCAGCCAAGACAGGGGCGGCTACGAGCAGTACTTC	CASSQDRGGYEQYF
-	TRBV4-2	-	TRBJ1-5	15	TGTGCCAGCAGCCAAGGGACAGATAGCAATCAGCCCCAGCATTTT	CASSQGTDSNQPQHF
TRBD1	TRBV6-5	-	TRBJ1-5	14	TGTGCCAGCACGGGACAGGGGGCTAGTCAGCCCCAGCATTTT	CASTGQGASQPQHF
-	TRBV6-5	-	TRBJ2-5	14	TGTGCCAGCAGTCCCGGACTTTACCAAGAGACCCAGTACTTC	CASSPGLYQETQYF
-	TRBV19	once	TRBJ2-1	16	TGTGCCAGTAGTATAGATGGTTCCTTCTCCTACAATGAGCAGTTCTTC	CASSIDGSFSYNEQFF
-	TRBV27	-	TRBJ2-2	13	TGTGCCAGCAGTACAGGGATTACGAGGGAGCTGTTTTTT	CASSTGITRELFF
-	TRBV18	-	TRBJ1-1	13	TGTGCCAGCTCATCGGACCCGAACACTGAAGCTTTCTTT	CASSSDPNTEAFF
-	TRBV5-1	-	TRBJ2-5	11	TGCGCCAGCAGGAAACAAGAGACCCAGTACTTC	CASRKQETQYF
-	TRBV28	-	TRBJ1-2	14	TGTGCCAGCAGTTCTCCGGACAGAAATTATGGCTACACCTTC	CASSSPDRNYGYTF
-	TRBV29-1	once	TRBJ2-2	14	TGCAGCGTAACTGGTCCACGGGTATCCGGGGAGCTGTTTTTT	CSVTGPRVSGELFF
TRBD1	TRBV6-2/TRBV6-3	-	TRBJ2-7	15	TGTGCCAGCAGTTATATGACAGGGGGCTCCTACGAGCAGTACTTC	CASSYMTGGSYEQYF
-	TRBV4-3	-	TRBJ2-6	16	TGCGCCAGCAGCCAAGATCTAAGCTCTGGGGCCAACGTCCTGACTTTC	CASSQDLSSGANVLTF
-	TRBV11-3	-	TRBJ2-1	15	TGTGCCAGCAGCTTACTAAGGGACTTTAACAATGAGCAGTTCTTC	CASSLLRDFNNEQFF
-	TRBV5-4	-	TRBJ2-3	11	TGTGCCACCCAGGGGACAGATACGCAGTATTTT	CATQGTDTQYF
-	TRBV5-1	once	TRBJ1-1	18	TGCGCCAGCAGCTGGGATCGGGGTACAGGTCGCCTGAACACTGAAGCTTTCTTT	CASSWDRGTGRLNTEAFF
-	TRBV11-2	-	TRBJ2-2	14	TGTGCCAGCAGCTCCCCCCTGCACACCGGGGAGCTGTTTTTT	CASSSPLHTGELFF
-	TRBV5-1	-	TRBJ2-3	15	TGCGCCAGCAGCTTGGGGGTGACTAGCACAGATACGCAGTATTTT	CASSLGVTSTDTQYF
-	TRBV5-4	-	TRBJ2-7	16	TGTGCCAGCAGCTTTTCGGCGGACCTCCTATCCTACGAGCAGTACTTC	CASSFSADLLSYEQYF
-	TRBV6-1	-	TRBJ1-4	14	TGTGCCAGCAGTGAAGGGCAGGGTGGCGAAAAACTGTTTTTT	CASSEGQGGEKLFF
-	TRBV28	-	TRBJ1-6	14	TGTGCCAGCAGTCCTTCCCTAGGCAATTCACCCCTCCACTTT	CASSPSLGNSPLHF
TRBD1	TRBV6-1	-	TRBJ1-1	14	TGTGCCAGCAGTGACGGGACAGGGATCACTGAAGCTTTCTTT	CASSDGTGITEAFF
-	TRBV7-9	once	TRBJ2-2	19	TGTGCCAGCACCCACAAGGGGGGATTACCGGGACAGAGAAACGGGGAGCTGTTTTTT	CASTHKGGLPGQRNGELFF
-	TRBV27	once	TRBJ2-7	16	TGTGCCAGCAGTCCTTCATGGGGCAGGAATTCCTACGAGCAGTACTTC	CASSPSWGRNSYEQYF
-	TRBV28	-	TRBJ1-1	13	TGTGCCAGCAGGGACATCCATAACACTGAAGCTTTCTTT	CASRDIHNTEAFF
-	TRBV14	-	TRBJ2-4	14	TGTGCCAGCAGCCCGACAGGTGCCCCGGGGATTCAGTACTTC	CASSPTGAPGIQYF
TRBD1	TRBV7-8	-	TRBJ1-2	13	TGTGCCAGCAGCTTCGAGGACAGGGCTGGCTACACCTTC	CASSFEDRAGYTF
-	TRBV28	-	TRBJ1-4	15	TGTGCCAGCAGATTCGGAGGGTCACGTCACGAAAAACTGTTTTTT	CASRFGGSRHEKLFF
TRBD2	TRBV9	-	TRBJ2-1	16	TGTGCCAGCAGCGTTACTAGCGGGAGTATTTACAATGAGCAGTTCTTC	CASSVTSGSIYNEQFF
-	TRBV13	once	TRBJ1-1	13	TGTGCCAGCAGCCCAACAGTGAACACTGAAGCTTTCTTT	CASSPTVNTEAFF
-	TRBV29-1	-	TRBJ1-4	13	TGCAGCGTTACCGGGACCCCGGCTGAAAAACTGTTTTTT	CSVTGTPAEKLFF
-	TRBV5-1	-	TRBJ2-7	14	TGCGCCAGCAGCTTGTTCGCTACTAGGAATGAGCAGTACTTC	CASSLFATRNEQYF
TRBD2	TRBV3-1/TRBV3-2	-	TRBJ2-1	15	TGTGCCAGCAGCCAAGAGACTAGCGGGTACAATGAGCAGTTCTTC	CASSQETSGYNEQFF
TRBD2	TRBV29-1	-	TRBJ2-7	14	TGCAGCGTTGAAGAGGCTAGCGGGAGTTTTGAGCAGTACTTC	CSVEEASGSFEQYF
-	TRBV28	once	TRBJ1-1	13	TGTGCCAGCAGTTTAAGAGCATCACTCTCTGCTTTCTTT	CASSLRASLSAFF
-	TRBV7-3	-	TRBJ2-2	15	TGTGCCAGCAGCCCCAGGGAGGACCGCACCGGGGAGCTGTTTTTT	CASSPREDRTGELFF
-	TRBV6-5	-	TRBJ2-7	14	TGTGCCAGCAGTTACTCGACAGGTCTCTACGAGCAGTACTTC	CASSYSTGLYEQYF
TRBD2	TRBV27	-	TRBJ2-7	15	TGTGCCAGCAGTTTTGGCACTAGCGGGCACTACGAGCAGTACTTC	CASSFGTSGHYEQYF
TRBD1	TRBV27	-	TRBJ1-2	14	TGTGCCAGCAGTTTAAGGGCAGGGGGCTATGGCTACACCTTC	CASSLRAGGYGYTF
-	TRBV4-3	-	TRBJ2-5	15	TGCGCCAGCAGCCAAGACGGCGTCTCCCAAGAGACCCAGTACTTC	CASSQDGVSQETQYF
-	TRBV7-2	once	TRBJ2-7	13	TGTGCCAGCAGCCCCCAGAGGCTGAGGGAGCAGTACTTC	CASSPQRLREQYF
TRBD2	TRBV9	-	TRBJ2-4	15	TGTGCCAGCAGCTGGCGGGGGGCCCTGGTAGACATTCAGTACTTC	CASSWRGALVDIQYF
-	TRBV7-2	-	TRBJ2-7	14	TGTGCCAGCAGCCTGGGACCCTTAGGCTACGAGCAGTACTTC	CASSLGPLGYEQYF
-	TRBV4-3	-	TRBJ1-2	16	TGCGCCAGCAGCCAAGTCGAGGGCCGACGGGACTATGGCTACACCTTC	CASSQVEGRRDYGYTF